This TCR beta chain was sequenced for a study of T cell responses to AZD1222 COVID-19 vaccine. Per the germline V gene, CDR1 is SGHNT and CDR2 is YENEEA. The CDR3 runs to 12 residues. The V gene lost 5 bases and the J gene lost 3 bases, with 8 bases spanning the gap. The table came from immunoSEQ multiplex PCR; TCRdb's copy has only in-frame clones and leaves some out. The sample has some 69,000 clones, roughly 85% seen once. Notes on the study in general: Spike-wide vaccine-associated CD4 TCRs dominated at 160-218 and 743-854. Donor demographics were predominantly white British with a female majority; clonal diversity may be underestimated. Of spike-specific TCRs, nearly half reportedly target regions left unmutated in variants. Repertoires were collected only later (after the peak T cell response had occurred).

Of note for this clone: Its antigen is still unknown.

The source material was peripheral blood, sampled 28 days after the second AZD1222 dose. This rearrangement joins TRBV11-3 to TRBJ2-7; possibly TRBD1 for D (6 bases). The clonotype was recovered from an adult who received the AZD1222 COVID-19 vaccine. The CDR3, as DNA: TGTGCCAGCAGCCCGGACAGCTACGAGCAGTACTTC. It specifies CASSPDSYEQYF.